This is a list of T cell receptor beta chains from one sample in a study of T cell repertoires in cytomegalovirus infection. TCRdb redid the calling of the reads with MiXCR, one entry per CDR3 protein. This sample carries roughly 230,000 distinct CDR3 sequences, about 15% of them seen once, and the ten largest clones take roughly half. The sequenced sample was CD8+ T cells from PBMCs. The receptors were sampled from a human donor in good health (CMV status not recorded). Some clones in this sample may be carry-over from other donors' samples. The CDR3 runs from the conserved cysteine through the conserved F or W. Each record gives: J gene, clone size, D gene, V gene, CDR3 DNA, CDR3 protein. The D gene is left open where the match is weak. Clone size is given for some rows only: seen once, a few or many times, or a class if the clone is expanded.

>TRBJ1-5|few|-|TRBV6-1
TGTGCCAGCAGTTCGTCCCTCGGCAATCAGCCCCAGCATTTT
CASSSSLGNQPQHF
>TRBJ1-1|many|TRBD1|TRBV12-3/TRBV12-4
TGTGCCAGCAGGCGTATAGACAGGGCAGAGGCTTTCTTT
CASRRIDRAEAFF
>TRBJ1-2|few|-|TRBV9
TGTGCCAGCAGCGAGTGGGGGCCTGGCTATGGCTACACCTTC
CASSEWGPGYGYTF
>TRBJ2-1|many|-|TRBV7-9
TGTGCCAGCAGCATCGACACGTACAATGAGCAGTTCTTC
CASSIDTYNEQFF
>TRBJ2-5|many|-|TRBV7-3
TGTGCCAGCAGCTTAACGGGGGCTAGTCAAGAGACCCAGTACTTC
CASSLTGASQETQYF
>TRBJ2-5|many|-|TRBV20-1
TGCAGTGCTAGAGATCAGGGATCAGAAGGAAGGCTCCAAAAAGAGACCCAGTACTTC
CSARDQGSEGRLQKETQYF
>TRBJ2-5|many|-|TRBV7-9
TGTGCCAGCAGCCCGAGTGAGTGGCAAGAGACCCAGTACTTC
CASSPSEWQETQYF
>TRBJ1-4|many|-|TRBV11-1
TGTGCCAGCAGCCCCGAGGCAGGGGACATCGTGGAACTGTTTTTT
CASSPEAGDIVELFF
>TRBJ1-2|few|TRBD1|TRBV29-1
TGCAGCGTTGGTCGACAGGGAGACTTCTCGGGCTACACCTTC
CSVGRQGDFSGYTF
>TRBJ2-7|-|TRBD1|TRBV28
TGTGCCAGCAGTTCCGGGACAGGGTTTTACGAGCAGTACTTC
CASSSGTGFYEQYF
>TRBJ1-5|few|-|TRBV28
TGTGCCAGCAGTTTAAGGGCTGGGGATCCGAATCATAGCAATCAGCCCCAGCATTTT
CASSLRAGDPNHSNQPQHF
>TRBJ1-5|few|-|TRBV19
TGTGCCAGTACTAACGGGCGCTATAGCAATCAGCCCCAGCATTTT
CASTNGRYSNQPQHF
>TRBJ2-2|few|TRBD1|TRBV28
TGTGCCAGCAGAAATGACAGGGAAATGTACACCGGGGAGCTGTTTTTT
CASRNDREMYTGELFF
>TRBJ2-3|many|-|TRBV11-2
TGTGCCAGCAGCTTATGGGGGGCACCCACAGATACGCAGTATTTT
CASSLWGAPTDTQYF
>TRBJ1-1|-|-|TRBV27
TGTGCCAGCAGCGTACTTGGGGGGCTGGAGAACACTGAAGCTTTCTTT
CASSVLGGLENTEAFF
>TRBJ2-5|-|-|TRBV11-2
TGTGCCAGCAGCTTTGGTAGCGGTGAGACCCAGTACTTC
CASSFGSGETQYF
>TRBJ2-1|-|TRBD2|TRBV12-3/TRBV12-4
TGTGCCAGCAGTTCCATCCCCCCTAGCGGGGGGGCCTACAATGAGCAGTTCTTC
CASSSIPPSGGAYNEQFF
>TRBJ2-7|-|-|TRBV14
TGTGCCAGCAGCCAAGGGACTAAGGGCGCGTACTTC
CASSQGTKGAYF
>TRBJ2-7|many|-|TRBV7-2
TGTGCCAGCAGCTTAGGCAGGACAGCCTACGAGCAGTACTTC
CASSLGRTAYEQYF
>TRBJ1-1|-|-|TRBV12-3/TRBV12-4
TGTGCCAGCAGTTTAAGGGATGTGGGCACTGAAGCTTTCTTT
CASSLRDVGTEAFF